The rows below give T cell receptor beta chains drawn from one sample of a study of T cells after yellow fever vaccination. TCRdb analysed the 5' RACE reads with MiXCR anew, one entry per CDR3 protein. This table holds under 350,000 distinct CDR3 sequences, roughly 4% found once. Source: PBMCs, taken 5 days after the yellow fever booster vaccination. These receptors were collected from a man aged 18 to 35 who received the YFV17D yellow fever vaccine. CDR3s include the opening cysteine and the closing phenylalanine or tryptophan. D genes are given only for firm matches. Some rows mark clone size as missing; the rest say once, few, many or name a class of expanded clone.

abundance: .
d_gene: TRBD1
v_gene: TRBV19
j_gene: TRBJ2-1
CDR3nt: TGTGCCAGTAGCCCGAGGACAGGGGTCTCCTACAATGAGCAGTTCTTC
CDR3aa: CASSPRTGVSYNEQFF

abundance: few
d_gene: TRBD2
v_gene: TRBV5-4
j_gene: TRBJ2-2
CDR3nt: TGTGCCAGCAGCCAGTACATACATAGCGGGGGGGCCAACACCGGGGAGCTGTTTTTT
CDR3aa: CASSQYIHSGGANTGELFF

abundance: many
d_gene: TRBD1
v_gene: TRBV12-3/TRBV12-4
j_gene: TRBJ1-5
CDR3nt: TGTGCCAGCAGTTTCAGACAGGGGGACGGTCAGCCCCAGCATTTT
CDR3aa: CASSFRQGDGQPQHF

abundance: .
d_gene: .
v_gene: TRBV9
j_gene: TRBJ2-2
CDR3nt: TGTGCCAGCAGCGTAGTTTCCTCCGGGGAGCTGTTTTTT
CDR3aa: CASSVVSSGELFF

abundance: many
d_gene: .
v_gene: TRBV18
j_gene: TRBJ2-5
CDR3nt: TGTGCCAGCTCACCCCAAGAGGGACACCAAGAGACCCAGTACTTC
CDR3aa: CASSPQEGHQETQYF

abundance: many
d_gene: TRBD1
v_gene: TRBV2
j_gene: TRBJ2-2
CDR3nt: TGTGCCAGCGTAACAGGGGCACTGAACACCGGGGAGCTGTTTTTT
CDR3aa: CASVTGALNTGELFF

abundance: many
d_gene: .
v_gene: TRBV27
j_gene: TRBJ2-3
CDR3nt: TGTGCCAGCAGTTTATTTGGGGGGGCCCCAGATACGCAGTATTTT
CDR3aa: CASSLFGGAPDTQYF

abundance: many
d_gene: TRBD1
v_gene: TRBV20-1
j_gene: TRBJ1-4
CDR3nt: TGCAGTGCTAGACTCCCCCAGGGGGGACAGAAAGAAAAACTGTTTTTT
CDR3aa: CSARLPQGGQKEKLFF

abundance: many
d_gene: .
v_gene: TRBV5-6
j_gene: TRBJ2-1
CDR3nt: TGTGCCAGCAGCCACCCCGACCCCTTCAATGAGCAGTTCTTC
CDR3aa: CASSHPDPFNEQFF

abundance: many
d_gene: .
v_gene: TRBV9
j_gene: TRBJ1-1
CDR3nt: TGTGCCAGCAGCCCCCTTCAAATTTCAGCGGCAACTGAAGCTTTCTTT
CDR3aa: CASSPLQISAATEAFF

abundance: many
d_gene: .
v_gene: TRBV5-1
j_gene: TRBJ1-5
CDR3nt: TGCGCCAGCATTACTGCAGGGTGTCAGCCCCAGCATTTT
CDR3aa: CASITAGCQPQHF

abundance: few
d_gene: .
v_gene: TRBV25-1
j_gene: TRBJ2-1
CDR3nt: TGTGCCAGCAGTGGTTACAGTGGGGGGATATACAATGAGCAGTTCTTC
CDR3aa: CASSGYSGGIYNEQFF

abundance: .
d_gene: .
v_gene: TRBV7-3
j_gene: TRBJ1-1
CDR3nt: TGTGCCAGCAGCGGAGACCCGAACACTGAAGCTTTCTTT
CDR3aa: CASSGDPNTEAFF

abundance: few
d_gene: TRBD2
v_gene: TRBV6-2/TRBV6-3
j_gene: TRBJ2-1
CDR3nt: TGTGCCAGCAGACGGACTAGCGGGGGGTTCAATGAGCAGTTCTTC
CDR3aa: CASRRTSGGFNEQFF

abundance: .
d_gene: .
v_gene: TRBV15
j_gene: TRBJ2-2
CDR3nt: TGTGCCACCAGCGGAGGGACATCGAACACCGGGGAGCTGTTTTTT
CDR3aa: CATSGGTSNTGELFF

abundance: .
d_gene: .
v_gene: TRBV2
j_gene: TRBJ2-7
CDR3nt: TGTGCCAGCACCCTGGGACCGGGATCGGTTATTGGCTTC
CDR3aa: CASTLGPGSVIGF

abundance: few
d_gene: .
v_gene: TRBV5-1
j_gene: TRBJ2-5
CDR3nt: TGCGCCAGCACCGAGACGGGGGAGTTGCGGACGACCCAGTACTTC
CDR3aa: CASTETGELRTTQYF

abundance: many
d_gene: TRBD1
v_gene: TRBV5-5
j_gene: TRBJ2-1
CDR3nt: TGTGCCAGCAGCTTCGACAGGGATGAGCAGTTCTTC
CDR3aa: CASSFDRDEQFF

abundance: few
d_gene: TRBD2
v_gene: TRBV6-5
j_gene: TRBJ2-3
CDR3nt: TGTGCCAGCAGTTACGCCGGGGGAGCGGGGCGCACAGATACGCAGTATTTT
CDR3aa: CASSYAGGAGRTDTQYF

abundance: many
d_gene: TRBD2
v_gene: TRBV7-6
j_gene: TRBJ2-2
CDR3nt: TGTGCCAGCAGTCTTGGGGGGGCCGGGGAGCTGTTTTTT
CDR3aa: CASSLGGAGELFF

abundance: few
d_gene: .
v_gene: TRBV3-1
j_gene: TRBJ2-7
CDR3nt: TGTGCCAGCAGCCACTCGGGCGAGCAGTACTTC
CDR3aa: CASSHSGEQYF

abundance: few
d_gene: .
v_gene: TRBV7-8
j_gene: TRBJ1-6
CDR3nt: TGTGCCAGCAGACTAACAGGGTCCGGTTCACCCCTCCACTTT
CDR3aa: CASRLTGSGSPLHF

abundance: few
d_gene: TRBD1
v_gene: TRBV5-1
j_gene: TRBJ2-5
CDR3nt: TGCGCCAGCAGCAGGGGGACAGGGGTTCAAGAGACCCAGTACTTC
CDR3aa: CASSRGTGVQETQYF

abundance: .
d_gene: .
v_gene: TRBV14
j_gene: TRBJ2-3
CDR3nt: TGTGCCAGCAGCCCTTCGTACCGGGATACGCAGTATTTT
CDR3aa: CASSPSYRDTQYF

abundance: .
d_gene: .
v_gene: TRBV18
j_gene: TRBJ1-1
CDR3nt: TGTGCCAGCTCACCACTCGTACCCAGGGGTGGAGGGGGCACTGAAGCTTTCTTT
CDR3aa: CASSPLVPRGGGGTEAFF

abundance: many
d_gene: TRBD1
v_gene: TRBV5-1
j_gene: TRBJ2-5
CDR3nt: TGCGCCAGCAGCTTGGTGCCGGGACAGCAAGAGACCCAGTACTTC
CDR3aa: CASSLVPGQQETQYF

abundance: few
d_gene: TRBD1
v_gene: TRBV5-5
j_gene: TRBJ1-2
CDR3nt: TGTGCCAGCAGCTTGAGGGACAGCACCTATGGCTACACCTTC
CDR3aa: CASSLRDSTYGYTF

abundance: few
d_gene: .
v_gene: TRBV10-3
j_gene: TRBJ2-3
CDR3nt: TGTGCCATCAGTGAGGGGGTCTCTAGCACAGATACGCAGTATTTT
CDR3aa: CAISEGVSSTDTQYF

abundance: .
d_gene: .
v_gene: TRBV4-1
j_gene: TRBJ1-5
CDR3nt: TGCGCCAGCAGGACGACACAGATTAGCAATCAGCCCCAGCATTTT
CDR3aa: CASRTTQISNQPQHF

abundance: many
d_gene: .
v_gene: TRBV20-1
j_gene: TRBJ2-7
CDR3nt: TGCAGTGCTAACCGGGACGGCACCTACGAGCAGTACTTC
CDR3aa: CSANRDGTYEQYF

abundance: .
d_gene: .
v_gene: TRBV29-1
j_gene: TRBJ1-1
CDR3nt: TGCAGCGCCCCTGGGGGCCCGACTGAAGCTTTCTTT
CDR3aa: CSAPGGPTEAFF

abundance: many
d_gene: .
v_gene: TRBV7-9
j_gene: TRBJ1-6
CDR3nt: TGTGCCAGCAGCCCTCCAGGTTCCTATAATTCACCCCTCCACTTT
CDR3aa: CASSPPGSYNSPLHF

abundance: .
d_gene: TRBD1
v_gene: TRBV3-1
j_gene: TRBJ1-6
CDR3nt: TGTGCCAGCAGCCAAGAGTGGACAGGGCATTCACCCCTCCACTTT
CDR3aa: CASSQEWTGHSPLHF

abundance: .
d_gene: TRBD1
v_gene: TRBV9
j_gene: TRBJ2-7
CDR3nt: TGTGCCAGCAGCGTCGGGACAGGGACCTACGAGCAGTACTTC
CDR3aa: CASSVGTGTYEQYF

abundance: few
d_gene: .
v_gene: TRBV20-1
j_gene: TRBJ1-2
CDR3nt: TGCAGTGCTATTGACGCCTGGGGCTACACCTTC
CDR3aa: CSAIDAWGYTF

abundance: many
d_gene: TRBD1
v_gene: TRBV2
j_gene: TRBJ2-5
CDR3nt: TGTGCCAGCAGTGATTCTTGGACAGGGCAAGAGACCCAGTACTTC
CDR3aa: CASSDSWTGQETQYF

abundance: .
d_gene: .
v_gene: TRBV6-1
j_gene: TRBJ2-7
CDR3nt: TGTGCCAGCAGACCTCCTGGGCTAGTCTACGAGCAGTACTTC
CDR3aa: CASRPPGLVYEQYF

abundance: .
d_gene: TRBD2
v_gene: TRBV7-2
j_gene: TRBJ2-5
CDR3nt: TGTGCCAGCACTTCCCGTTGGCGGGGGGGCAGATCCCAAGAGACCCAGTACTTC
CDR3aa: CASTSRWRGGRSQETQYF

abundance: .
d_gene: .
v_gene: TRBV5-1
j_gene: TRBJ2-5
CDR3nt: TGCGCCAGCAGCTTGGAACGGTGGCTACAAGAGACCCAGTACTTC
CDR3aa: CASSLERWLQETQYF

abundance: many
d_gene: TRBD2
v_gene: TRBV14
j_gene: TRBJ2-7
CDR3nt: TGTGCCAGCAGCCAAATTAGCGGGGGCCCGACGGGCGAGCAGTACTTC
CDR3aa: CASSQISGGPTGEQYF

abundance: few
d_gene: .
v_gene: TRBV7-9
j_gene: TRBJ1-4
CDR3nt: TGTGCCAGCAGCTTAGGGGGGACTTGGGAAAAACTGTTTTTT
CDR3aa: CASSLGGTWEKLFF

abundance: many
d_gene: .
v_gene: TRBV4-1
j_gene: TRBJ1-1
CDR3nt: TGCGCCAGCAGAACAGGATTCGGGACGGACGTGAACACTGAAGCTTTCTTT
CDR3aa: CASRTGFGTDVNTEAFF

abundance: once
d_gene: .
v_gene: TRBV4-3
j_gene: TRBJ2-1
CDR3nt: TGCGCCAGCAGCCAGTCCAGGGCTTCGGATGAGCAGTTCTTC
CDR3aa: CASSQSRASDEQFF

abundance: .
d_gene: TRBD2
v_gene: TRBV6-2/TRBV6-3
j_gene: TRBJ2-2
CDR3nt: TGTGCCAGCAGTTACCCGACTAGCGGGGGGGCTTACACCGGGGAGCTGTTTTTT
CDR3aa: CASSYPTSGGAYTGELFF

abundance: .
d_gene: TRBD2
v_gene: TRBV4-1
j_gene: TRBJ2-5
CDR3nt: TGCGCCAGCAGCCAAAAGTGGGCACTAGCGGGGGGCGAGACCCAGTACTTC
CDR3aa: CASSQKWALAGGETQYF

abundance: many
d_gene: TRBD1
v_gene: TRBV29-1
j_gene: TRBJ1-1
CDR3nt: TGCAGCGTTGTACTTCTACAGGGGGCCACTGAAGCTTTCTTT
CDR3aa: CSVVLLQGATEAFF

abundance: many
d_gene: TRBD2
v_gene: TRBV7-8
j_gene: TRBJ2-3
CDR3nt: TGTGCCAGCACTACTAGCGGGGGCACAGATACGCAGTATTTT
CDR3aa: CASTTSGGTDTQYF

abundance: few
d_gene: TRBD2
v_gene: TRBV7-9
j_gene: TRBJ2-1
CDR3nt: TGTGCCAGCAGCTCGCGGGAGCGGGGCGCCTACAATGAGCAGTTCTTC
CDR3aa: CASSSRERGAYNEQFF

abundance: few
d_gene: TRBD1
v_gene: TRBV20-1
j_gene: TRBJ1-1
CDR3nt: TGCAGTGCTAGCTCGGACAGGAAGACTGAAGCTTTCTTT
CDR3aa: CSASSDRKTEAFF

abundance: .
d_gene: .
v_gene: TRBV4-1
j_gene: TRBJ1-6
CDR3nt: TGCGCCAGCAGCCAAGTTGTGGAGGGTAATTCACCCCTCCACTTT
CDR3aa: CASSQVVEGNSPLHF

abundance: many
d_gene: .
v_gene: TRBV6-5
j_gene: TRBJ1-1
CDR3nt: TGTGCCAGCAGCCTACGTGGGGGGAAGGCTTTCTTT
CDR3aa: CASSLRGGKAFF

abundance: many
d_gene: .
v_gene: TRBV18
j_gene: TRBJ1-2
CDR3nt: TGTGCCAGCTCACCCCAGGGCGACAATATGGTATCTGCTGGCTACACCTTC
CDR3aa: CASSPQGDNMVSAGYTF

abundance: many
d_gene: .
v_gene: TRBV20-1
j_gene: TRBJ1-1
CDR3nt: TGCAGTGCAAGACAGGTTGAAGCTTTCTTT
CDR3aa: CSARQVEAFF

abundance: few
d_gene: .
v_gene: TRBV5-1
j_gene: TRBJ2-2
CDR3nt: TGCGCCAGCAGCTTCACGGAGGTCGCCACCGGGGAGCTGTTTTTT
CDR3aa: CASSFTEVATGELFF

abundance: many
d_gene: .
v_gene: TRBV11-2
j_gene: TRBJ1-2
CDR3nt: TGTGCCAGTAGTTCCGGGAGCTATGGCTACACCTTC
CDR3aa: CASSSGSYGYTF

abundance: many
d_gene: TRBD1
v_gene: TRBV7-2
j_gene: TRBJ2-5
CDR3nt: TGTGCCAGCAGCCGGGACAGGGTCAGCGAGACCCAGTACTTC
CDR3aa: CASSRDRVSETQYF

abundance: many
d_gene: .
v_gene: TRBV19
j_gene: TRBJ1-1
CDR3nt: TGTGCCAGTAGTATTAAGGGGGATACTGAAGCTTTCTTT
CDR3aa: CASSIKGDTEAFF

abundance: many
d_gene: .
v_gene: TRBV7-2
j_gene: TRBJ1-6
CDR3nt: TGTGCCAGCAGCTTATTCCCCAGGGACTCACCCCTCCACTTT
CDR3aa: CASSLFPRDSPLHF